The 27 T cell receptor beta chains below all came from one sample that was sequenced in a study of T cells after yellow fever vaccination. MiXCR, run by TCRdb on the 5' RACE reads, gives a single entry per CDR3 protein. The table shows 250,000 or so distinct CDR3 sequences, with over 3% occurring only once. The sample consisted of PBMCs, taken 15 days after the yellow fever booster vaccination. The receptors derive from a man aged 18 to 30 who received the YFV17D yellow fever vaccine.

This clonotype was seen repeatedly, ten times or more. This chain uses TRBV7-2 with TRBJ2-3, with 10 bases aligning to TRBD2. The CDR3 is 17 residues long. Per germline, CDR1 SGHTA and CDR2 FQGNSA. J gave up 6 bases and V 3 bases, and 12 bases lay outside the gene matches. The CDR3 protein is CASSFRLLAGGRDTQYF. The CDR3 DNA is TGTGCCAGCAGCTTTCGACTCTTAGCGGGGGGCCGGGATACGCAGTATTTT.

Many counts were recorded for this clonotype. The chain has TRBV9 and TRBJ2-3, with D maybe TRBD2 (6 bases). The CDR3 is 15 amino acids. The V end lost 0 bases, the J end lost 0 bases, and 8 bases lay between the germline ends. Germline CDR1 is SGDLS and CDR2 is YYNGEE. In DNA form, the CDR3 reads TGTGCCAGCAGCGTAGGCGGGGAGAGCACAGATACGCAGTATTTT. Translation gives CASSVGGESTDTQYF.

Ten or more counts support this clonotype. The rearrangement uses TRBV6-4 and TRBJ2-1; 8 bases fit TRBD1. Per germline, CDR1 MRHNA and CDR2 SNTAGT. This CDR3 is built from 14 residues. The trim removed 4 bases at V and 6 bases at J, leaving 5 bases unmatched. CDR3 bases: TGTGCCAGCAGTGGCTTGGGACAGGCCAATGAGCAGTTCTTC. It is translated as CASSGLGQANEQFF.

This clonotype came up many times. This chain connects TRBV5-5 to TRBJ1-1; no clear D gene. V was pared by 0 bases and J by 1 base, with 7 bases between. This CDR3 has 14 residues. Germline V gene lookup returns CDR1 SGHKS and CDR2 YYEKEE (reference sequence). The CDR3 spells CASSLAVANTEAFF. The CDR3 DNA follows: TGTGCCAGCAGCTTGGCGGTGGCGAACACTGAAGCTTTCTTT.

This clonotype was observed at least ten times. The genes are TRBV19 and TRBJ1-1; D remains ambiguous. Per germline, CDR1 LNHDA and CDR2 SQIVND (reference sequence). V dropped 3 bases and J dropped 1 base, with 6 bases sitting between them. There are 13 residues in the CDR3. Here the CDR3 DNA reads TGTGCCAGTAGTATCGGGCAGAACACTGAAGCTTTCTTT. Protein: CASSIGQNTEAFF.

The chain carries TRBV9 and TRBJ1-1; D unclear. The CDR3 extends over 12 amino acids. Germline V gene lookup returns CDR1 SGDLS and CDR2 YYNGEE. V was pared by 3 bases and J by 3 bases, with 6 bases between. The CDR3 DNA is TGTGCCAGCAGCGGACTCCACACTGAAGCTTTCTTT. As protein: CASSGLHTEAFF.

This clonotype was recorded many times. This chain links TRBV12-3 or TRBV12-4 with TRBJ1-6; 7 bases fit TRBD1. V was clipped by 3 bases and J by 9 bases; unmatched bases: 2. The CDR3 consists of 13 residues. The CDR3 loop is CASSFPGGSPLHF. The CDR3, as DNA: TGTGCCAGCAGTTTCCCAGGGGGTTCACCCCTCCACTTT.

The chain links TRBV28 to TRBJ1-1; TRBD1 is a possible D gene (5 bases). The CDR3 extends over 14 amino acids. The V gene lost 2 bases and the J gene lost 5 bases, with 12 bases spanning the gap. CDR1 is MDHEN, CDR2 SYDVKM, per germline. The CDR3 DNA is TGTGCCAGCAGTTTACTCCACCGGGGGACTGAAGCTTTCTTT. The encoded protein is CASSLLHRGTEAFF.

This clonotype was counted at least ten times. This CDR3 is CSARDSGGPRNQPQHF. The DNA for the CDR3 is TGCAGTGCTAGAGATAGTGGGGGGCCCCGAAATCAGCCCCAGCATTTT. The chain is built from TRBV20-1 and TRBJ1-5, with D perhaps matching TRBD1 (6 bases). Germline CDR1 is DFQATT and CDR2 is SNEGSKA (reference sequence). The ends were cut back, 0 bases at V and 4 bases at J, with 16 bases in the middle. CDR3 length: 16 residues.

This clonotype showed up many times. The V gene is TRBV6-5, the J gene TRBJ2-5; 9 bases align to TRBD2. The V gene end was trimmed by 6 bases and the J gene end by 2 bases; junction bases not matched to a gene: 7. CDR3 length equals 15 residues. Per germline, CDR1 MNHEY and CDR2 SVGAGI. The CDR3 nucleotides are TGTGCCAGCAGCCTTAGCGGGGGCCATCAAGAGACCCAGTACTTC. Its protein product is CASSLSGGHQETQYF.

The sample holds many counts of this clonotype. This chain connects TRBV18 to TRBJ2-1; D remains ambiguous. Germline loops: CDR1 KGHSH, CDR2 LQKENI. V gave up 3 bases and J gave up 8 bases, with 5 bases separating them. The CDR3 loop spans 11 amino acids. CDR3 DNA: TGTGCCAGCTCACCTGTTGATGAGCAGTTCTTC. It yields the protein CASSPVDEQFF.

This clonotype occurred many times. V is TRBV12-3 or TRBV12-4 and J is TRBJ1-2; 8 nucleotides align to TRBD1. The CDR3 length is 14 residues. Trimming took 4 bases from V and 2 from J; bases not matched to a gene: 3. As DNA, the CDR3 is TGTGCCAGCAGTTCGGGACAGGCAAACTATGGCTACACCTTC. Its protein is CASSSGQANYGYTF.

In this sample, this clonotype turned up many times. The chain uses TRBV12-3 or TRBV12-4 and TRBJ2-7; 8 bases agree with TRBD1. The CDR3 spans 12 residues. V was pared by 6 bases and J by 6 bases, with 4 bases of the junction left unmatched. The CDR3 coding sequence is TGTGCCAGCAGCCTAGGACAGGGCGAGCAGTACGTC. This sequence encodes CASSLGQGEQYV.

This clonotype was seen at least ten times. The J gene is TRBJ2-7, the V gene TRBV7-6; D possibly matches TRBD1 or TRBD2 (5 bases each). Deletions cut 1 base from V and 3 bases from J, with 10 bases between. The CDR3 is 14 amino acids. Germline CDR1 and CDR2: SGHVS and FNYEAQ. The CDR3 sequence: CASSLGDGDYEQYV. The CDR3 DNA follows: TGTGCCAGCAGCTTAGGGGACGGGGACTACGAGCAGTACGTC.

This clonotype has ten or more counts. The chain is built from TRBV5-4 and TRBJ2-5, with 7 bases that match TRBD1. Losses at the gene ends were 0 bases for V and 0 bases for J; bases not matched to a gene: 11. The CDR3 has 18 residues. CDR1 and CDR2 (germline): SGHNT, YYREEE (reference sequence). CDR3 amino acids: CASSLGLSGTGDQETQYF. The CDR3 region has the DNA TGTGCCAGCAGCTTGGGGTTGTCGGGCACAGGGGACCAAGAGACCCAGTACTTC.

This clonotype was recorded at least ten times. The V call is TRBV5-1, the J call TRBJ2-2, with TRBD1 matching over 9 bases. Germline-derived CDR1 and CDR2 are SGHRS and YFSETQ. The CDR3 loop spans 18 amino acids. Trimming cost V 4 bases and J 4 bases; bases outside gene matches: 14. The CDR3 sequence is CASSPGQGPRRITGELFF. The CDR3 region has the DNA TGCGCCAGCAGCCCCGGACAGGGGCCCCGTCGTATCACCGGGGAGCTGTTTTTT.

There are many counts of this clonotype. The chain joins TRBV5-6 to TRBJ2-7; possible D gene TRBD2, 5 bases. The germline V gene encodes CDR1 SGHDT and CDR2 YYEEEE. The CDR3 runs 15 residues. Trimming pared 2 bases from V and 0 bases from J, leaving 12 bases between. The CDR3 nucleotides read TGTGCCAGCAGCTTACCGTACGGGAACTCCTACGAGCAGTACTTC. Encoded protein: CASSLPYGNSYEQYF.

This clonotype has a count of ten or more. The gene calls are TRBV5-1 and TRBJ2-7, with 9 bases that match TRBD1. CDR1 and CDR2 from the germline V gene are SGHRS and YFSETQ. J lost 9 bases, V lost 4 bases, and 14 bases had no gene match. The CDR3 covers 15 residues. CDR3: CASSLDRGGLGGQYF. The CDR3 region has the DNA TGCGCCAGCAGCCTGGACAGGGGAGGCCTTGGGGGGCAGTACTTC.

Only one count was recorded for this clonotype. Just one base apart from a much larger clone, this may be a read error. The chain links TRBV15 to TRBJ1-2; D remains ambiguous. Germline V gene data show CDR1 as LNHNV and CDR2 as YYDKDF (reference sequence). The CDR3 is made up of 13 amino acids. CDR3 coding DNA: TGTGCCACCAGCACAGATCTTCACTATGGCCACACCTTC. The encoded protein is CATSTDLHYGHTF.

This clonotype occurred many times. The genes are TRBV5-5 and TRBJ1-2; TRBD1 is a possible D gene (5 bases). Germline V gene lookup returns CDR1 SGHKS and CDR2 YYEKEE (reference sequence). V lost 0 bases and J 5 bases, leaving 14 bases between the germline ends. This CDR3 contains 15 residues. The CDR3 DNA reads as TGTGCCAGCAGCTTGGACGGGACCCGGAATTATGGCTACACCTTC. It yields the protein CASSLDGTRNYGYTF.

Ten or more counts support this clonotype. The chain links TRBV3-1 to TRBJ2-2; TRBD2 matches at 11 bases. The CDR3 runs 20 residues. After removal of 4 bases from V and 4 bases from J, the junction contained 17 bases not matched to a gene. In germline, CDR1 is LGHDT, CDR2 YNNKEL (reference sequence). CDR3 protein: CASSPHGGLAGGSSTGELFF. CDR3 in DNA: TGTGCCAGCAGCCCGCATGGAGGGCTAGCGGGGGGCTCGAGCACCGGGGAGCTGTTTTTT.

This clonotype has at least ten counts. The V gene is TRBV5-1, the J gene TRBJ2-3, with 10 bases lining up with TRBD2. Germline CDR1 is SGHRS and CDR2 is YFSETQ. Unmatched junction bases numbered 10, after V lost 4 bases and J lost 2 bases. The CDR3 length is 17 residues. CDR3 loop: CASSPGGLAGVTDTQYF. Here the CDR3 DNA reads TGCGCCAGCAGCCCGGGGGGGCTAGCGGGGGTCACAGATACGCAGTATTTT.

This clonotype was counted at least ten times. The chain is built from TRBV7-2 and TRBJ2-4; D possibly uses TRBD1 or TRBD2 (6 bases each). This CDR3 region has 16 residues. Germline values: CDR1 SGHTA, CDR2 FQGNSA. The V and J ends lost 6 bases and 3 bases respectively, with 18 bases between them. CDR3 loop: CASSRGGPLGKNIQYF. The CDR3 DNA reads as TGTGCCAGCAGTCGAGGGGGGCCTCTCGGCAAAAACATTCAGTACTTC.

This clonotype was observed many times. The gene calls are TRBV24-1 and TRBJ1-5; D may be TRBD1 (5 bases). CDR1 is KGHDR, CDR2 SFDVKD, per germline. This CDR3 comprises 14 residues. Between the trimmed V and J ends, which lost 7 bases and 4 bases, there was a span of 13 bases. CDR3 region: CATSPAGMNQPQHF. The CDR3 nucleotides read TGTGCCACCAGCCCCGCAGGGATGAATCAGCCCCAGCATTTT.

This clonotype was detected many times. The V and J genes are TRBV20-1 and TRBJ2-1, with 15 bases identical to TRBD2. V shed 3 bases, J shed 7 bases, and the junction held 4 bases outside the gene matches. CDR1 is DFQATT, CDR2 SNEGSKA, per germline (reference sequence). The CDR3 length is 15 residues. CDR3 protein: CSASGTSGGLNEQFF. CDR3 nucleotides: TGCAGTGCTAGCGGGACTAGCGGGGGGCTTAATGAGCAGTTCTTC.

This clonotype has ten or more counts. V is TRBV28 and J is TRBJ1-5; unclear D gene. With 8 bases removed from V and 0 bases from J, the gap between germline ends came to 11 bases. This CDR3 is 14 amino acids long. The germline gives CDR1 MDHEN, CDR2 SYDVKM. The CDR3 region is CASGLLSSNQPQHF. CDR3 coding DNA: TGTGCCAGCGGACTCCTGAGTAGCAATCAGCCCCAGCATTTT.

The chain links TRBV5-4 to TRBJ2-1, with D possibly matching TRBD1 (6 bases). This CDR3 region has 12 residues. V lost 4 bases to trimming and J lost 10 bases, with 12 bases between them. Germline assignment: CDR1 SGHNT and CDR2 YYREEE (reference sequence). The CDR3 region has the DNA TGTGCCAGCAGCCGACAGGTTGACGAGCAGTTCTTC. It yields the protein CASSRQVDEQFF.